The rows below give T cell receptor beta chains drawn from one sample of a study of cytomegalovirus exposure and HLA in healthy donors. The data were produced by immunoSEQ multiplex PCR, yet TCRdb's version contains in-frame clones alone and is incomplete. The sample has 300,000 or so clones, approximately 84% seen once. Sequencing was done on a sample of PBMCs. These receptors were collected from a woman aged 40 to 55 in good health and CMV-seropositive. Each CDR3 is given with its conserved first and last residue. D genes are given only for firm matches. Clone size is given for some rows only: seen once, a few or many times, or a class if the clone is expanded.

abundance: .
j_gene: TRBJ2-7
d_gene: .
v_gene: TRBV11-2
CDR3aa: CASQGGVEQYF
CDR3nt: TGTGCCAGCCAAGGGGGGGTCGAGCAGTACTTC

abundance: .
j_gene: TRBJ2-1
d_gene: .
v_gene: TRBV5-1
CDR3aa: CASSPGLSNNEQFF
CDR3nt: TGCGCCAGCAGCCCGGGACTGTCCAACAATGAGCAGTTCTTC

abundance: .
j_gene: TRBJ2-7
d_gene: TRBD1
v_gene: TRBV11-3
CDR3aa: CASSTRRDSEGLYEQYF
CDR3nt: TGTGCCAGCAGCACCAGACGGGACAGTGAGGGCCTCTACGAGCAGTACTTC

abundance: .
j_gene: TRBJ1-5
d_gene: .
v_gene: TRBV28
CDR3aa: CASSSLQGIHQPQHF
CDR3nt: TGTGCCAGCAGTTCCCTACAGGGTATCCATCAGCCCCAGCATTTT

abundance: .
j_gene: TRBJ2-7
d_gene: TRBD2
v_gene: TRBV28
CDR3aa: CASTTAGGPSYEQYF
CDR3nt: TGTGCCAGCACCACAGCGGGAGGCCCATCCTACGAGCAGTACTTC

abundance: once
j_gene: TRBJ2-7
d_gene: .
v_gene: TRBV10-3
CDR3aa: CAIRSRDTTYEQYF
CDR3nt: TGTGCCATCAGATCCCGGGACACGACCTACGAGCAGTACTTC

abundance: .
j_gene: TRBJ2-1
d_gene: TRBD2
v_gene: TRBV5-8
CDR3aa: CASSLAAGERYNEQFF
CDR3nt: TGTGCCAGCAGCTTAGCGGCGGGAGAAAGATACAATGAGCAGTTCTTC

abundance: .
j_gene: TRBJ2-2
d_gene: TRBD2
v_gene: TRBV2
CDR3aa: CASSRTSGNTGELFF
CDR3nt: TGTGCCAGCAGTAGGACTAGCGGGAACACCGGGGAGCTGTTTTTT

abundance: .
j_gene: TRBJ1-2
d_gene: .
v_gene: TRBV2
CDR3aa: CASLASRGGYTF
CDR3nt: TGTGCCAGCCTAGCCAGCCGCGGGGGCTACACCTTC

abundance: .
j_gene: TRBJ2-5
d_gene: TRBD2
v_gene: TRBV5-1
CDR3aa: CASSPGLAGGPVETQYF
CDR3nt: TGCGCCAGCAGCCCGGGACTAGCGGGAGGGCCGGTAGAGACCCAGTACTTC

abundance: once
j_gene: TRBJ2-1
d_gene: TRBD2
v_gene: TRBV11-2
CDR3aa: CASRLAGYNEQFF
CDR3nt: TGTGCCAGCCGGCTAGCGGGGTACAATGAGCAGTTCTTC

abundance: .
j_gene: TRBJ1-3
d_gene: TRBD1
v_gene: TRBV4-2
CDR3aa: CASSRDRVGSGNTIYF
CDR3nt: TGTGCCAGCAGCCGGGACAGGGTCGGCTCTGGAAACACCATATATTTT

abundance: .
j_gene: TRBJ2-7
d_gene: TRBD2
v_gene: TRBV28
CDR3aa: CASSLSSGRGYEQYF
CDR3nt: TGTGCCAGCAGCCTCTCTAGCGGGAGGGGCTACGAGCAGTACTTC

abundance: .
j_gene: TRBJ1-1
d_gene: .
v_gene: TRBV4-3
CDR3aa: CASSQDAGNTEAFF
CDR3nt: TGCGCCAGCAGCCAAGATGCGGGTAACACTGAAGCTTTCTTT

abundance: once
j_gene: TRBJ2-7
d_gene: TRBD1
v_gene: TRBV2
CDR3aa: CASSEVGGQNNEQYF
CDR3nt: TGTGCCAGCAGTGAAGTAGGGGGACAGAACAACGAGCAGTACTTC

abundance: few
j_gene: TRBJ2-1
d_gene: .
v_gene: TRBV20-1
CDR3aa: CSVVKNEQFF
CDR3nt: TGCAGTGTCGTAAAAAATGAGCAGTTCTTC

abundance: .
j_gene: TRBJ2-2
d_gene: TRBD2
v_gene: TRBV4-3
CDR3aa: CASSQDSPGTKNTGELFF
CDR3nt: TGCGCCAGCAGCCAAGATAGCCCCGGGACTAAGAACACCGGGGAGCTGTTTTTT

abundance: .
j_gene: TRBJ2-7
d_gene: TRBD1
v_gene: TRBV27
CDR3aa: CASSLSYRGTYEQYF
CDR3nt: TGTGCCAGCAGTTTATCATACAGGGGGACCTACGAGCAGTACTTC

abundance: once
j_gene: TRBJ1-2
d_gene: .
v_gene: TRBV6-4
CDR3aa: CASSDVQGGGYTF
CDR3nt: TGTGCCAGCAGTGACGTTCAGGGAGGTGGCTACACCTTC

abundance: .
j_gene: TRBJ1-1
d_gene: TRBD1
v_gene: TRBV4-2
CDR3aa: CASSQVGGQGATEAFF
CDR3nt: TGTGCCAGCAGCCAAGTAGGGGGACAGGGGGCCACTGAAGCTTTCTTT

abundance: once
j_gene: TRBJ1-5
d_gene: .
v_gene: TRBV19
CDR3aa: CASSMRGNNQPQHF
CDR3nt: TGTGCCAGTAGTATGAGAGGCAACAATCAGCCCCAGCATTTT

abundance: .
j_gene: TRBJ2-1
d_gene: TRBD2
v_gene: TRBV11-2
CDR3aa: CASSPGTSLGNEQFF
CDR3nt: TGTGCCAGCAGCCCAGGGACTAGCTTAGGAAATGAGCAGTTCTTC

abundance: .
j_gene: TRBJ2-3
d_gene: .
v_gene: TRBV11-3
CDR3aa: CASSLNSDTQYF
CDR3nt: TGTGCCAGCAGCTTAAACTCAGATACGCAGTATTTT

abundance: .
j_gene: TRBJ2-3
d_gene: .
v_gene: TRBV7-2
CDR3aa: CASSGTSVGADTQYF
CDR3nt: TGTGCCAGCAGCGGAACTAGTGTTGGGGCAGATACGCAGTATTTT

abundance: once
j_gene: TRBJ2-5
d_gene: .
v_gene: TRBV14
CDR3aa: CASSRRQGEGVGETQYF
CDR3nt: TGTGCCAGCAGCCGCCGTCAAGGGGAAGGAGTGGGAGAGACCCAGTACTTC

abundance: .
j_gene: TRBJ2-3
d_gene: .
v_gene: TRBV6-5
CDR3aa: CASRGTADTQYF
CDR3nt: TGTGCCAGCAGGGGGACTGCAGATACGCAGTATTTT

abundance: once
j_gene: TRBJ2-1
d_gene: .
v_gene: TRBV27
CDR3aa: CASSSGLSYNEQFF
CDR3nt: TGTGCCAGCAGTTCCGGACTATCCTACAATGAGCAGTTCTTC

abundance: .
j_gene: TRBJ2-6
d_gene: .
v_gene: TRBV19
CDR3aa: CASSRYREGTGANVLTF
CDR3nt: TGTGCCAGTAGTCGTTACAGGGAAGGAACTGGGGCCAACGTCCTGACTTTC

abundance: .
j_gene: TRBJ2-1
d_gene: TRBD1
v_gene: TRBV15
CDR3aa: CASAGTGPYNEQFF
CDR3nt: TGTGCCAGCGCCGGGACAGGACCCTACAATGAGCAGTTCTTC

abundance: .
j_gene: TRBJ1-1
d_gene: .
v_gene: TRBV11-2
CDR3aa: CASSWERGYAEAFF
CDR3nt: TGTGCCAGCAGCTGGGAACGAGGGTACGCTGAAGCTTTCTTT

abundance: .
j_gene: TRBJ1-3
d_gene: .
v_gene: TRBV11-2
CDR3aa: CASSLGNTIYF
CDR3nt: TGTGCCAGCAGCCTTGGAAACACCATATATTTT

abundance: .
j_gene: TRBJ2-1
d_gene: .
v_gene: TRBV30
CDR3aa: CAWIGGTGNEQFF
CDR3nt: TGTGCCTGGATCGGCGGGACTGGCAATGAGCAGTTCTTC

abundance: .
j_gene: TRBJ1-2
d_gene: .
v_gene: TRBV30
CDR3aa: CAWSVSGGFYGYTF
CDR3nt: TGTGCCTGGAGTGTAAGTGGCGGTTTCTATGGCTACACCTTC

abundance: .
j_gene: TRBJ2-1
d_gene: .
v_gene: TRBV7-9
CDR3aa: CASSGGRQISPNEQFF
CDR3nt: TGTGCCAGCAGCGGGGGGAGACAAATTTCTCCCAATGAGCAGTTCTTC

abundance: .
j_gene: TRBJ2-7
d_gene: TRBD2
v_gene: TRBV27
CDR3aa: CASSPRGVGGRAFEQYF
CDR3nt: TGTGCCAGCAGTCCCAGGGGAGTTGGCGGGAGGGCCTTCGAGCAGTACTTC

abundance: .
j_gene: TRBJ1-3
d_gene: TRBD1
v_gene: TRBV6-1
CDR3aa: CASSGGTDSGNTIYF
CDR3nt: TGTGCCAGCAGTGGGGGGACAGACTCTGGAAACACCATATATTTT

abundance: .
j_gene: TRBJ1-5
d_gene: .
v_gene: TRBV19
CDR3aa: CASSPGQSRTDNQPQHF
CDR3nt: TGTGCCAGTAGCCCGGGTCAATCAAGGACAGACAATCAGCCCCAGCATTTT

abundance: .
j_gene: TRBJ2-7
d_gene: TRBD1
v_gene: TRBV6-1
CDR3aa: CASSGGGQGYEQYF
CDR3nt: TGTGCCAGCAGTGGGGGGGGACAGGGCTACGAGCAGTACTTC

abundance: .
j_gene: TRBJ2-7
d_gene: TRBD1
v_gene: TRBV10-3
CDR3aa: CAISESSGGCEQYF
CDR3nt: TGTGCCATCAGTGAGTCCTCAGGGGGCTGCGAGCAGTACTTC

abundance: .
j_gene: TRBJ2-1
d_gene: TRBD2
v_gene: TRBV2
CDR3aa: CASRETSGDYNEQFF
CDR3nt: TGTGCCAGCCGCGAAACTAGCGGGGATTACAATGAGCAGTTCTTC

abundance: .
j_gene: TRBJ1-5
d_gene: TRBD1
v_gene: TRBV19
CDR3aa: CASSIHRGIGQPQHF
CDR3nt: TGTGCCAGTAGTATCCACAGGGGGATTGGTCAGCCCCAGCATTTT